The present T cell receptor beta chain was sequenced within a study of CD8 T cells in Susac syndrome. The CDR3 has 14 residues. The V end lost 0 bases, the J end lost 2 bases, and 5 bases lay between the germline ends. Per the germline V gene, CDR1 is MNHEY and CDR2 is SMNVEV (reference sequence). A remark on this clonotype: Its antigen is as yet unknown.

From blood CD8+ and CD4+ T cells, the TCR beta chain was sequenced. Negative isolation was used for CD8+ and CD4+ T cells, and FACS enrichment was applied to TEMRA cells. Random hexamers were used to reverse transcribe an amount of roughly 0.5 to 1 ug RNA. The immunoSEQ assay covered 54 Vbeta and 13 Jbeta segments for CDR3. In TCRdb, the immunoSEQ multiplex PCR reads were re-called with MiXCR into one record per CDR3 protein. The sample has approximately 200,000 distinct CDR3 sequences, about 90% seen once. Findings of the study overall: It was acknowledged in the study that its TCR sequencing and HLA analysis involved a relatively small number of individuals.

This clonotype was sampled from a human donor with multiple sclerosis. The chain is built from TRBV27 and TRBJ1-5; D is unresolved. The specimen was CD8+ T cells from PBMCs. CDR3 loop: CASSLSIGNQPQHF. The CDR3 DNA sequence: TGTGCCAGCAGTTTATCGATTGGCAATCAGCCCCAGCATTTT.